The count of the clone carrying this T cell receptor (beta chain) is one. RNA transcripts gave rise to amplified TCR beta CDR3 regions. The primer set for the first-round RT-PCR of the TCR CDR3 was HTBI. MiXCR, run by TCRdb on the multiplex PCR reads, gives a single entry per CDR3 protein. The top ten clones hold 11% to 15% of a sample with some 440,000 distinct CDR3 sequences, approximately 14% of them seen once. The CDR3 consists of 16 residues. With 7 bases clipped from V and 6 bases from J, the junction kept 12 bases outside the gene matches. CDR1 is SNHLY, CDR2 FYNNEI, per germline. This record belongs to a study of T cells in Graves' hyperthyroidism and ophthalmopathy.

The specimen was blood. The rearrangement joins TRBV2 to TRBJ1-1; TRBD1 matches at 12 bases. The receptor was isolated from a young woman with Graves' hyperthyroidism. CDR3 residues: CASTMGQGARGAEAFF. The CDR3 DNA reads TGTGCCAGCACCATGGGACAGGGGGCTAGGGGGGCTGAAGCTTTCTTT.